The clone carrying this T cell receptor beta chain showed up many times. Blood RNA was derived from unsorted whole blood, and germline DNA was extracted too. Germline CDR1 MGHRA, CDR2 YSYEKL. V lost 5 bases and J lost 5, with 19 bases in between. This CDR3 is built from 15 residues. The data were obtained in a study of tumor-infiltrating lymphocytes in primary liver carcinoma. With a constant-region primer, TCR beta cDNA was made from approximately 500 ng of total RNA. It was through three nested multiplex PCR rounds of slightly modified ARM-PCR that TCR beta libraries arose. Investigators reported that the first two PCR rounds, at 9 to 11 cycles each, used TRBV1-TRBV30 forward primers with a C-beta reverse primer. MiXCR was run by TCRdb on the multiplex PCR reads, yielding one entry per CDR3 protein. Among 190,000 or so distinct CDR3 sequences listed, around three fifths were seen once.

The sample consisted of peripheral blood. This clonotype originated in an older woman with primary liver carcinoma and hepatitis B virus infection. The chain carries TRBV4-1 and TRBJ2-7; D is possibly TRBD2 (6 bases). The CDR3 loop reads CASSVGGAPRNEQYF. The CDR3 nucleotides are TGCGCCAGCAGCGTCGGAGGGGCCCCTAGGAACGAGCAGTACTTC.